This passage covers 18 T cell receptor beta chains from one sample sequenced in a study of control samples from healthy donors and cancer patients. Sequenced by immunoSEQ multiplex PCR; TCRdb stores in-frame clones only, minus some. Of about 160,000 clones in the sample, under 96% were seen once. Material: blood. The receptor set was obtained from a woman aged 25 to 39 in good health.

The chain employs TRBV10-3 and TRBJ1-2; weak D call: TRBD1 (6 bases). The CDR3 has 14 residues. From germline, CDR1 is ENHRY and CDR2 SYGVKD. V lost 3 bases and J lost 4, with 12 bases in between. The CDR3 loop is CAISDTGGGYGYTF. Written as DNA, the CDR3 is TGTGCCATCAGTGACACGGGGGGCGGCTATGGCTACACCTTC.

The chain carries TRBV6-2 or TRBV6-3 and TRBJ2-2; D gene ambiguous. The CDR3 extends over 14 amino acids. From germline, CDR1 is MNHEY and CDR2 SVGEGT. The V and J ends lost 6 bases and 1 base respectively, with 9 bases between them. The chain's CDR3 is CASSTRQNTGELFF. The CDR3 DNA follows: TGTGCCAGCAGCACCAGGCAGAACACCGGGGAGCTGTTTTTT.

The rearrangement links TRBV6-5 to TRBJ2-5; no clear D. The CDR3 loop spans 13 amino acids. The ends were cut back, 2 bases at V and 2 bases at J, with 6 bases in the middle. Germline V gene sequence: CDR1 MNHEY, CDR2 SVGAGI. The CDR3 DNA reads TGTGCCAGCAGTTACGACGCACAAGAGACCCAGTACTTC. Its translation: CASSYDAQETQYF.

The chain recombines TRBV9 with TRBJ1-5; D unclear. CDR1 is SGDLS, CDR2 YYNGEE, per germline. Deletions cut 4 bases from V and 3 bases from J, with 11 bases between. The CDR3 is 14 residues long. CDR3 in DNA: TGTGCCAGCAGCCCCGGGCCTCACAATCAGCCCCAGCATTTT. Protein: CASSPGPHNQPQHF.

The chain has TRBV5-4 and TRBJ1-2; D not resolved. This CDR3 region has 13 residues. V lost 4 bases to trimming and J lost 4 bases, with 11 bases between them. Germline values: CDR1 SGHNT, CDR2 YYREEE (reference sequence). The CDR3 sequence is CASSDPGAYGYTF. The CDR3 DNA is TGTGCCAGCAGCGACCCGGGAGCCTATGGCTACACCTTC.

The V gene is TRBV7-9, the J gene TRBJ2-2, with TRBD1 matching 7 bases. CDR3 size: 15 residues. Germline V gene data show CDR1 as SEHNR and CDR2 as FQNEAQ (reference sequence). V was clipped by 5 bases and J by 1 base; unmatched bases: 4. CDR3 nucleotides: TGTGCCAGCAGCCCGGGGACAGTGAACACCGGGGAGCTGTTTTTT. Amino acids: CASSPGTVNTGELFF.

This rearrangement joins TRBV24-1 to TRBJ2-2; 10 bases map to TRBD2. Germline V CDR1 and CDR2: KGHDR, SFDVKD. V lost 6 bases and J lost 4; bases outside the gene matches: 4. CDR3 size: 15 residues. The CDR3 loop is CATSLAGASTGELFF. CDR3 DNA sequence: TGTGCCACCAGTCTAGCGGGAGCGAGCACCGGGGAGCTGTTTTTT.

As DNA, the CDR3 is TGTGCCAGCAGTGAATCGGCTGAAGATACGCAGTATTTT. Its protein product is CASSESAEDTQYF. The chain has TRBV6-4 and TRBJ2-3, with D unclear. The germline V and J ends were trimmed by 3 bases and 5 bases, with 9 bases remaining between them. The CDR3 spans 13 residues. Germline V gene sequence: CDR1 MRHNA, CDR2 SNTAGT.

The J gene is TRBJ1-1, the V gene TRBV6-5; no clear D gene. This CDR3 is 14 amino acids long. Germline V lookup: CDR1 MNHEY, CDR2 SVGAGI. Trimming cost V 6 bases and J 1 base, with 12 bases left between them. The CDR3 loop reads CASSSNPGNTEAFF. As DNA, the CDR3 is TGTGCCAGCAGCTCAAATCCGGGGAACACTGAAGCTTTCTTT.

A single count supports this clone. The chain combines TRBV24-1 with TRBJ1-1; TRBD1 aligns across 9 bases. CDR3 length: 15 residues. Germline values: CDR1 KGHDR, CDR2 SFDVKD. V gave up 3 bases and J gave up 1 base; unmatched junction bases: 2. The CDR3 region has the DNA TGTGCCACCAGTGATGCGACAGGGGGGAACACTGAAGCTTTCTTT. Its protein is CATSDATGGNTEAFF.

The chain combines TRBV7-9 with TRBJ1-2, with a tentative D call TRBD1 (5 bases). The CDR3 has 14 residues. The V and J ends lost 5 bases and 12 bases respectively, with 22 bases between them. Looked up from germline, CDR1 is SEHNR and CDR2 is FQNEAQ (reference sequence). In DNA, the CDR3 is TGTGCCAGCAGCGGATCGACAGCCCGGGAGGGGCACACCTTC. It encodes CASSGSTAREGHTF.

The chain employs TRBV19 and TRBJ1-5; the match to TRBD1 covers 9 bases. CDR1 LNHDA and CDR2 SQIVND come from the germline V gene (reference sequence). This CDR3 comprises 16 residues. V trimming: 2 bases; J trimming: 6 bases; junction bases outside the gene matches: 8. The CDR3 DNA reads as TGTGCCAGTAGTATAACGGACAGGGGTTCTGCTCAGCCCCAGCATTTT. This codes for CASSITDRGSAQPQHF.

The V and J genes are TRBV28 and TRBJ1-2; D is uncertain. V was trimmed by 4 bases and J by 4 bases, leaving 7 bases between them. Germline values: CDR1 MDHEN, CDR2 SYDVKM. This CDR3 spans 12 amino acids. The DNA of the CDR3 is TGTGCCAGCAGTTCCTCGCTCTATGGCTACACCTTC. Protein product: CASSSSLYGYTF.

The J gene is TRBJ2-6, the V gene TRBV5-6; D is unclear. Trimming took off 4 bases at V and 0 bases at J, with 8 bases between the two ends. This CDR3 contains 15 residues. Germline CDR1 reads SGHDT; CDR2 reads YYEEEE. The CDR3 region has the DNA TGTGCCAGCAGCACCTGGGGCTCTGGGGCCAACGTCCTGACTTTC. Its translation is CASSTWGSGANVLTF.

V gene TRBV9 combines with J gene TRBJ1-6; D might be TRBD1 (6 bases). The CDR3 has 13 amino acids. Germline V gene data show CDR1 as SGDLS and CDR2 as YYNGEE. The V and J ends lost 2 bases and 8 bases respectively, with 8 bases between them. CDR3 sequence: CASSVTGHSPLHF. CDR3 nucleotides: TGTGCCAGCAGCGTTACAGGGCATTCACCCCTCCACTTT.

The CDR3 region has the DNA TGTGCCAGTAGCCTGTCTGTTGGGTCCGAGAGCTCCTATAATTCACCCCTCCACTTT. Translating it yields CASSLSVGSESSYNSPLHF. This rearrangement joins TRBV19 to TRBJ1-6; D is unclear. V lost 6 bases and J 0 bases, leaving 21 bases between the germline ends. The CDR3 has 19 residues. The germline V gene has CDR1 LNHDA and CDR2 SQIVND (reference sequence).

The chain joins TRBV27 to TRBJ2-1, with D perhaps matching TRBD1 or TRBD2 (5 bases each). V lost 4 bases, J lost 5 bases, and 9 bases lay in between. The CDR3 is 13 residues long. Germline assignment: CDR1 MNHEY and CDR2 SMNVEV (reference sequence). The CDR3 region has the DNA TGTGCCAGCAGTTGGGACGGAGACAATGAGCAGTTCTTC. As protein: CASSWDGDNEQFF.

This chain links TRBV5-1 with TRBJ2-6; possible D gene TRBD1, 6 bases. The CDR3 is made up of 15 amino acids. Germline-derived CDR1 and CDR2 are SGHRS and YFSETQ. Trimming removed 3 bases at V and 4 bases at J, with 11 bases between. Here the CDR3 reads CASSYSGVGANVLTF. DNA of the CDR3: TGCGCCAGCAGCTACTCAGGGGTCGGGGCCAACGTCCTGACTTTC.